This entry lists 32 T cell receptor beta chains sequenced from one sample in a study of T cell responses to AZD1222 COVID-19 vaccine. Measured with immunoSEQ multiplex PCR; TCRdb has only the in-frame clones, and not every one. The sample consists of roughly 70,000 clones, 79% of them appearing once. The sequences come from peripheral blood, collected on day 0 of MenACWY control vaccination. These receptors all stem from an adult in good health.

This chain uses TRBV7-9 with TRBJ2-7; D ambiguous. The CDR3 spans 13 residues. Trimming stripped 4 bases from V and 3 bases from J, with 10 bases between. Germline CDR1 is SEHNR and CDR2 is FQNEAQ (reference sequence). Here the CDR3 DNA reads TGTGCCAGCAGCTCGATGTCACACTACGAGCAGTACTTC. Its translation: CASSSMSHYEQYF.

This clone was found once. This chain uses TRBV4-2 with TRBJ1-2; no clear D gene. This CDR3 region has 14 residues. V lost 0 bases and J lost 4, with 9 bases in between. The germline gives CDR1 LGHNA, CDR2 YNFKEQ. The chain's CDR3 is CASSQEGQFYGYTF. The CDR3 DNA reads TGTGCCAGCAGCCAAGAAGGTCAGTTCTATGGCTACACCTTC.

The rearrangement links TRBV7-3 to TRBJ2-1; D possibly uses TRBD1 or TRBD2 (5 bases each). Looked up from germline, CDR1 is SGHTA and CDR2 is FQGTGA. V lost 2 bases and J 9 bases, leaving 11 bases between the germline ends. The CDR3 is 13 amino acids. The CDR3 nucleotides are TGTGCCAGCAGCTTAGGGCGAGGGGCTGAGCAGTTCTTC. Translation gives CASSLGRGAEQFF.

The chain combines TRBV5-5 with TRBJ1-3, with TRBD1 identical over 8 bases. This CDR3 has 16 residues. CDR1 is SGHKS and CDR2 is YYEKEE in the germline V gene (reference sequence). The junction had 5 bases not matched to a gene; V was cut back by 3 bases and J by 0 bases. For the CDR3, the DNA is TGTGCCAGCAGCTCGGGACAGGTCTTCTCTGGAAACACCATATATTTT. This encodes CASSSGQVFSGNTIYF.

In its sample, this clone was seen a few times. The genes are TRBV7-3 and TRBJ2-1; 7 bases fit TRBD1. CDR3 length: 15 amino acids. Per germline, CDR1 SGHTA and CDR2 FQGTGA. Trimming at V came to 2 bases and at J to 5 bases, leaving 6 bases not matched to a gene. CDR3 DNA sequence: TGTGCCAGCAGCTTAGACAGGGCTGGAAACAATGAGCAGTTCTTC. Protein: CASSLDRAGNNEQFF. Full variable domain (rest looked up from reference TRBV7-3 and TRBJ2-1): GAGVSQTPSNKVTEKGKYVELRCDPISGHTALYWYRQSLGQGPEFLIYFQGTGAADDSGLPNDRFFAVRPEGSVSTLKIQRTERGDSAVYLCASSLDRAGNNEQFFGPGTRLTVL.

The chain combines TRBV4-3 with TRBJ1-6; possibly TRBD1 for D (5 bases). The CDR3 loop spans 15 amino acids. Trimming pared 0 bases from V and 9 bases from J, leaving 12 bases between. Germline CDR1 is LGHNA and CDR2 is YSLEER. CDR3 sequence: CASSQDARDGSPLHF. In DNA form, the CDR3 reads TGCGCCAGCAGCCAAGATGCACGGGACGGTTCACCCCTCCACTTT.

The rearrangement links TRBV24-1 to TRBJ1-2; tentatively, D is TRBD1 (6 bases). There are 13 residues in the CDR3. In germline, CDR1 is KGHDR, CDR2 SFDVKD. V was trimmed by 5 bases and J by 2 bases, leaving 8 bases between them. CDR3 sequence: CATSVGANYGYTF. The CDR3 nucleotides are TGTGCCACCAGTGTGGGGGCCAACTATGGCTACACCTTC.

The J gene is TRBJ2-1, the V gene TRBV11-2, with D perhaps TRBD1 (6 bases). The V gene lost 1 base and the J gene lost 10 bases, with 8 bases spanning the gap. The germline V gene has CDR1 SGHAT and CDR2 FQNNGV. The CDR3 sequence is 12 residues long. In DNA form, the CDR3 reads TGTGCCAGCAGCTTAGTAAGGGGGGAGCAGTTCTTC. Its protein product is CASSLVRGEQFF.

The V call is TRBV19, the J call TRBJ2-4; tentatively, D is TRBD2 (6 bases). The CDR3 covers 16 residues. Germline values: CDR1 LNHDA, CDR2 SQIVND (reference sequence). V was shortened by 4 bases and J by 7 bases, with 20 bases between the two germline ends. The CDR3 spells CASSRGEEYGRNIQYF. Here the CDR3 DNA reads TGTGCCAGTAGTAGGGGCGAAGAGTATGGGAGGAACATTCAGTACTTC. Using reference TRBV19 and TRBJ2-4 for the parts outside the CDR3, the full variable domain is DGGITQSPKYLFRKEGQNVTLSCEQNLNHDAMYWYRQDPGQGLRLIYYSQIVNDFQKGDIAEGYSVSREKKESFPLTVTSAQKNPTAFYLCASSRGEEYGRNIQYFGAGTRLSVL.

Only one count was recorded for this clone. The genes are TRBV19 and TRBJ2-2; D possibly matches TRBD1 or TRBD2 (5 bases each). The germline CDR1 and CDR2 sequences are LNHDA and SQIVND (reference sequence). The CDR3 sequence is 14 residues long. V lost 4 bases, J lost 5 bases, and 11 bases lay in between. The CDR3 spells CASSTRDVTGELFF. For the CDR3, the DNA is TGTGCCAGTAGTACGAGGGACGTTACCGGGGAGCTGTTTTTT.

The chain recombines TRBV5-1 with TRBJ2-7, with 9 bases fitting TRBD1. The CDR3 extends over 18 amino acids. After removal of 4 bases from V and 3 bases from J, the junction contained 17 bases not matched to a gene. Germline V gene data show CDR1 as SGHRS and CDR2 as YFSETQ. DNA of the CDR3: TGCGCCAGCAGCCCGGGGACAGGGCCCCGGGCCTTTCGCTACGAGCAGTACTTC. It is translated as CASSPGTGPRAFRYEQYF.

CDR3 loop: CASSLARDTQYF. CDR3 nucleotide sequence: TGCGCCAGCAGCTTGGCTAGAGATACGCAGTATTTT. This sequence joins TRBV5-1 and TRBJ2-3; D call uncertain. CDR3 length equals 12 residues. Germline CDR1 reads SGHRS; CDR2 reads YFSETQ. V dropped 0 bases and J dropped 5 bases, with 4 bases sitting between them.

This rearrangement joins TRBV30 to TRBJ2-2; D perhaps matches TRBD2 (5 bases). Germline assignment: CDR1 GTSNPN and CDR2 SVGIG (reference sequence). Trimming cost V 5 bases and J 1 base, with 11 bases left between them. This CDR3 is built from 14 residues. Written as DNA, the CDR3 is TGTGCCTGGGGAGAGGGCGGGAACACCGGGGAGCTGTTTTTT. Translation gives CAWGEGGNTGELFF.

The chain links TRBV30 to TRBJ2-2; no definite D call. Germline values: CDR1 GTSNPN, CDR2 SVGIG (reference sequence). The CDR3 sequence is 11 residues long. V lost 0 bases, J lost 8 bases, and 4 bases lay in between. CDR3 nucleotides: TGTGCCTGGAGTGTACGTGGGGAGCTGTTTTTT. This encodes CAWSVRGELFF.

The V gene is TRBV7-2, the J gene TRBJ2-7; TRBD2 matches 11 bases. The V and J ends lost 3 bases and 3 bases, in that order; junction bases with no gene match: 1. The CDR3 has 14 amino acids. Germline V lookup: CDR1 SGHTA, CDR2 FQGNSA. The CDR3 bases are TGTGCCAGCAGCTTGGGACTAGCGGTCTACGAGCAGTACTTC. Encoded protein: CASSLGLAVYEQYF.

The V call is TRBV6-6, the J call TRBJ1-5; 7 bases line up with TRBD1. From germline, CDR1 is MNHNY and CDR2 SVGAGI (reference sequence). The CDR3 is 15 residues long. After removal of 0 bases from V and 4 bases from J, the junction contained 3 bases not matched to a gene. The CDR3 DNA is TGTGCCAGCAGTTACTCGGACAGGAAAAATCAGCCCCAGCATTTT. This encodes CASSYSDRKNQPQHF.

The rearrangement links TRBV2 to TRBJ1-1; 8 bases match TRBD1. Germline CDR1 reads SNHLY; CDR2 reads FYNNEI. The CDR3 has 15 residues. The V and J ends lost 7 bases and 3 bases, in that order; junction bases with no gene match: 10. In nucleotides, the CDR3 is TGTGCCAGCAATCGACAGGGGCCCCTTGACACTGAAGCTTTCTTT. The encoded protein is CASNRQGPLDTEAFF.

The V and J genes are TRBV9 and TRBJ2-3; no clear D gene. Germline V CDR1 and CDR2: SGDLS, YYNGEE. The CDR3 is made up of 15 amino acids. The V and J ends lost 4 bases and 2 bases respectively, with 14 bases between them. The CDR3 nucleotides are TGTGCCAGCAGCTTTGGACCATTATTCACAGATACGCAGTATTTT. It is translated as CASSFGPLFTDTQYF.

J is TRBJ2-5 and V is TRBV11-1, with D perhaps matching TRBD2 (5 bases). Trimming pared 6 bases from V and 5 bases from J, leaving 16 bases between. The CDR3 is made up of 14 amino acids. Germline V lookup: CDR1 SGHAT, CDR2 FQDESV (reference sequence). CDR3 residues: CASSHTTIGETQYF. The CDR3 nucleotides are TGTGCCAGCAGTCATACGACTATCGGGGAGACCCAGTACTTC.

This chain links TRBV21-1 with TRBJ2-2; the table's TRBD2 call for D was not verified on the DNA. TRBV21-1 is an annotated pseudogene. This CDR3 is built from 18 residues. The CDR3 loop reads CASSKGASGRADSGELFF. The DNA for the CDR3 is TGTGCCAGCAGCAAAGGTGCTAGCGGGAGGGCTGACTCCGGGGAGCTGTTTTTT.

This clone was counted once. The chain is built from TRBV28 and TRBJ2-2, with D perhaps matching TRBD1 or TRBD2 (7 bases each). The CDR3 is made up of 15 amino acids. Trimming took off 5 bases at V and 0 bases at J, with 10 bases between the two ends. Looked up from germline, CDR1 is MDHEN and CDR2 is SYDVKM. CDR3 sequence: CASSQGGANTGELFF. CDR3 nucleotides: TGTGCCAGCAGTCAGGGGGGGGCGAACACCGGGGAGCTGTTTTTT.

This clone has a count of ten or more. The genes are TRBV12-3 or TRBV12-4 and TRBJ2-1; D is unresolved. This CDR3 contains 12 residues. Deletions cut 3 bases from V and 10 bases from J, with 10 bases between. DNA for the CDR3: TGTGCCAGCAGTTTCAACGTGAGCGAGCAGTTCTTC. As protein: CASSFNVSEQFF.

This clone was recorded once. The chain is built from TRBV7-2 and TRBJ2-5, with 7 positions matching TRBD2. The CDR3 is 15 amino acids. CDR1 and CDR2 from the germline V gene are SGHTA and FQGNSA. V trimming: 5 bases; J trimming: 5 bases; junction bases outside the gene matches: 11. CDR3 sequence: CASSGLGGGMETQYF. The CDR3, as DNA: TGTGCCAGCAGCGGCCTGGGGGGGGGTATGGAGACCCAGTACTTC.

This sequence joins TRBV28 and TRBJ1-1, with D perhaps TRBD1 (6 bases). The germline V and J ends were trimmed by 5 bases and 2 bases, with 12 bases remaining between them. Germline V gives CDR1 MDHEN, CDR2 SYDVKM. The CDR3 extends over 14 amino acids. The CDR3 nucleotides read TGTGCCAGCAGTGCCTGGACAGATAACACTGAAGCTTTCTTT. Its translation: CASSAWTDNTEAFF.

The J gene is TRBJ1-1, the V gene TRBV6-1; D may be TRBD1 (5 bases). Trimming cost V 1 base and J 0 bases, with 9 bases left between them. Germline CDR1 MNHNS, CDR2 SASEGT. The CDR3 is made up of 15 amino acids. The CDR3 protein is CASSEGGVLNTEAFF. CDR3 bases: TGTGCCAGCAGTGAAGGGGGGGTACTGAACACTGAAGCTTTCTTT.

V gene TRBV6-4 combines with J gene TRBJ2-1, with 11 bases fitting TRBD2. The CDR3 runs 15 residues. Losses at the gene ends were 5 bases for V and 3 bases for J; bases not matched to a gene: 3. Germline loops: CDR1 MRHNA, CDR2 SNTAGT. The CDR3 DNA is TGTGCCAGCAGTCCCCTAGCGGGGGGCTACAATGAGCAGTTCTTC. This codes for CASSPLAGGYNEQFF.

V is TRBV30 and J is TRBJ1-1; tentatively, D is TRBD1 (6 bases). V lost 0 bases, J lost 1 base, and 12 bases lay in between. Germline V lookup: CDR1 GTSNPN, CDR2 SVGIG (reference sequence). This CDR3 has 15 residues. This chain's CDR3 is CAWSVQGTPNTEAFF. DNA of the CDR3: TGTGCCTGGAGTGTCCAGGGGACTCCGAACACTGAAGCTTTCTTT.

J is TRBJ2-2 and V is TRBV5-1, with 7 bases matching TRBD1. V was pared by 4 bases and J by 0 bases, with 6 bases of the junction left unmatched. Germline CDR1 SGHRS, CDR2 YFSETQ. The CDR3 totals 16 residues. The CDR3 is CASSDTGTANTGELFF. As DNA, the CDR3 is TGCGCCAGCAGCGATACCGGGACAGCGAACACCGGGGAGCTGTTTTTT.

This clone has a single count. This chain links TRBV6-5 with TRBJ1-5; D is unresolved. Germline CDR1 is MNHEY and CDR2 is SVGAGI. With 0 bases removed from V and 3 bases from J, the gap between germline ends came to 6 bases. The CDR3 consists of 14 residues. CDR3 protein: CASSYSGYNQPQHF. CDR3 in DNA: TGTGCCAGCAGTTACTCGGGGTACAATCAGCCCCAGCATTTT.

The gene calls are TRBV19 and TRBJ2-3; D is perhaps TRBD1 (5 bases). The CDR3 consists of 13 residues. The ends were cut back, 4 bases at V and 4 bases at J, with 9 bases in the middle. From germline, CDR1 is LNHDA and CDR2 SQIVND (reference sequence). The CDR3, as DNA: TGTGCCAGTAGTACGGCAGGGCCAGATACGCAGTATTTT. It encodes CASSTAGPDTQYF.

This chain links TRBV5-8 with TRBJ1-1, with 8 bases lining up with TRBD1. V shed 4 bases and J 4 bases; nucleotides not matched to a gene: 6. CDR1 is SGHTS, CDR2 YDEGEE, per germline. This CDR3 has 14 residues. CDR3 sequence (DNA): TGTGCCAGCAGCCTGGGGCAGGGGGCCACTGAAGCTTTCTTT. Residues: CASSLGQGATEAFF.

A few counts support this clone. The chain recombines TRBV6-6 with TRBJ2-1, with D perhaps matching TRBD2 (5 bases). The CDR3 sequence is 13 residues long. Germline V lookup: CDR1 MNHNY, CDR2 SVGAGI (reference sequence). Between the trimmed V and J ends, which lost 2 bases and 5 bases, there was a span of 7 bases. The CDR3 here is CASSYEGHNEQFF. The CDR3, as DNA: TGTGCCAGCAGTTACGAGGGCCACAATGAGCAGTTCTTC.